This entry features one T cell receptor beta chain sequence. The sample holds a few counts of this clonotype. Its target antigen remains unknown. No qualities accompany the bases; no much larger clone lies one base away. Library preparation used 5' RACE. Sequencer: Illumina HiSeq 2000. A universal primer binding site was added through template switching, and the final cDNA carried a unique molecular identifier so that TCR cDNA molecules could be counted accurately. Specific primers in the conserved constant-segment region were used to synthesize first-strand cDNA for the TCR alpha and beta chains. To control for contamination, every cDNA library carried two barcodes: a SMART-Mk sample barcode plus Illumina barcodes. Two successive PCR steps introduced TruSeq adapter sequences along with Illumina sample barcodes. The Illumina HiSeq platform was used with custom primers to sequence TCR alpha and beta cDNA libraries. In the source study's methods: Raw reads were processed with MiGEC to extract unique molecular identifiers, and MiXCR was used to determine CDR3 positions. Recombination models were inferred per individual with the repgenHMM and IGoR tools using an EM algorithm. Shared clonotype analysis was performed with the tcR package in R, normalizing sharing by the product of cloneset sizes. To study raw recombination without the effects of thymic and clonal selection, out-of-frame nonproductive sequences were analyzed. TCRdb reworked the public reads: Q25 trimming with fastp, MiXCR clone assembly, productive beta chains retained. For every CDR3 protein sequence, its rows merge into one entry that carries the most common genes and DNA. These V and J calls derive from TCRdb rather than the authors' analysis. The sample profile shows about 700,000 distinct CDR3 sequences; about 9.4% of them were found once. Approximately 0.96% of the sample goes to the ten largest clones.

Based on the germline V gene, the CDR1 and CDR2 sequences are SGHRS and YFSETQ. The CDR3 holds 15 amino acids from the cysteine to the phenylalanine. Left in the record is the CDR3 DNA by itself, 45 bases read in frame from the first base. V lost 3 bases and J lost 5 bases, and the count of bases not matched to a germline gene is 6. The sample comes from a study of identical twins (dated by TCRdb to 2016 to 2018). A note on the overall study: The study deep-sequenced TCR alpha and beta repertoires from monozygotic twins, unrelated adults of various ages and cord blood to test whether fetal clonotypes persist. To rule out contamination, replicate twin experiments were performed at different times with different library preparation protocols. Beyond this particular receptor, the publication reports: Compared with coincidental sharing between unrelated individuals, out-of-frame TCR alpha sequences shared between twins showed an excess of sequences with low generation probability. Out-of-frame TCR alpha sharing in monozygotic twins was systematically underestimated by recombination models, whereas sharing between unrelated individuals was in agreement with the recombination models. Zero-insertion analyses could be partly confounded by invariant T cells such as MAIT and iNKT, though diverse VJ usage argued against such confounding for most clonotypes. Conclusions relied on cross-sectional statistical analysis, since the same donors could not be followed over many years. Excess twin sharing in beta out-of-frame sequences was weaker because fewer shared sequences lowered the signal-to-noise ratio. Fewer insertions were carried by abundant cord blood beta clonotypes, a similar but weaker trend appeared in young adult naive repertoires, and no such trend appeared in memory repertoires.

Every donor in the study was a healthy Caucasian. The twin cohort comprised three pairs of female monozygotic twins, all aged about 18 to 29 years. Peripheral blood mononuclear cells were the source from which RNA for the TCR libraries was isolated. These data were also reused for a study on yellow fever vaccine responses in identical twins. The second paper further reports: The T cell response to vaccination in identical twins was reported by the authors to appear partly convergent and partly personalized. Focusing on identical twins, the study followed the T cell clones that responded to the vaccine, and did so with precision.

The V and J genes are TRBV5-1 and TRBJ2-1, and 9 junction bases match TRBD1. Sequencing input: PBMCs. This clonotype was sampled from a woman aged 18 to 35 in good health. The DNA sequence follows: TGCGCCAGCAGCTCGAACAGGGGGCAGCACAATGAGCAGTTCTTC. Its amino acids are CASSSNRGQHNEQFF.